The source of this T cell receptor beta chain is a study of blood T cell repertoires in COVID-19. Overall study context: Donors in the United States, Italy and Spain gave samples during acute or convalescent COVID-19. The analysed material was cDNA or gDNA that came from T cells, B-cell-depleted T cells, or PBMCs.

CDR1 is LGHNA and CDR2 is YSLEER in the germline V gene. The CDR3 spans 15 residues. With 0 bases removed from V and 7 bases from J, the gap between germline ends came to 15 bases. Per the study methods: Cell counts per sample came from amplifying reference gene primers. Sequencing was performed with immunoSEQ multiplex PCR; in TCRdb, only in-frame clones are kept and a portion is missing. V and J calls and clone size are given by that table; D and trimming were obtained from the DNA. The sample has some 70,000 clones; approximately 82% are singletons. The source of this sequence is a man between 60 and 75 years old with acute or convalescent COVID-19. The sequencing input was peripheral blood. The V and J genes are TRBV4-3 and TRBJ1-2; D is possibly TRBD1 (6 bases). The CDR3 reads CASSQETPGVGGYTF. In DNA, the CDR3 is TGCGCCAGCAGCCAAGAGACCCCAGGGGTAGGTGGCTACACCTTC.